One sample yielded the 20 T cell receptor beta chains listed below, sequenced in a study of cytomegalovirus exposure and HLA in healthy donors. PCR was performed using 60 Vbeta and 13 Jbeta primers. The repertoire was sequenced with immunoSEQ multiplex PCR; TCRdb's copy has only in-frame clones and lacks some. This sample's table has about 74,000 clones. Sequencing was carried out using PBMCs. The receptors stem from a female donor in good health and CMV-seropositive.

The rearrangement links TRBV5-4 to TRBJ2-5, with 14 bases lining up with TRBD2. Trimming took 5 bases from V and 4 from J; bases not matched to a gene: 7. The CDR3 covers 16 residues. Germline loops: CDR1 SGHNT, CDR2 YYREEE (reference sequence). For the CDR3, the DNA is TGTGCCAGCAGTTCTCCGGGACTAGCGGGGGCAGAGACCCAGTACTTC. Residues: CASSSPGLAGAETQYF.

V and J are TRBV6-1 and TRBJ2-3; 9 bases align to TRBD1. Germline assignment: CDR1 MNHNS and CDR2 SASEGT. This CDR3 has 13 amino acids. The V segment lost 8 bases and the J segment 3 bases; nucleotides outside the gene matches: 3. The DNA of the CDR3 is TGTGCCAGCCGGGACAGGGTAACAGATACGCAGTATTTT. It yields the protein CASRDRVTDTQYF.

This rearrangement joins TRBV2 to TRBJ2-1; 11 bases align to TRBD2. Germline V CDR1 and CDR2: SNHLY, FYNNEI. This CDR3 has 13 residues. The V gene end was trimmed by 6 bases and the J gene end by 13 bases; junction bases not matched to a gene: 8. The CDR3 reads CASSGTSGGQQFF. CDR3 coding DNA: TGTGCCAGCAGCGGGACTAGCGGAGGCCAACAGTTCTTC. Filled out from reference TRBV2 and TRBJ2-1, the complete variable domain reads EPEVTQTPSHQVTQMGQEVILRCVPISNHLYFYWYRQILGQKVEFLVSFYNNEISEKSEIFDDQFSVERPDGSNFTLKIRSTKLEDSAMYFCASSGTSGGQQFFGPGTRLTVL.

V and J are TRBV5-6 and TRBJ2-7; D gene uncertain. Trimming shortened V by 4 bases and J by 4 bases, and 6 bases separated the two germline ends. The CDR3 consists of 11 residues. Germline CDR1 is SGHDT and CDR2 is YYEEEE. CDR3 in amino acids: CASSLEYEQYF. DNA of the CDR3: TGTGCCAGCAGCCTAGAATACGAGCAGTACTTC.

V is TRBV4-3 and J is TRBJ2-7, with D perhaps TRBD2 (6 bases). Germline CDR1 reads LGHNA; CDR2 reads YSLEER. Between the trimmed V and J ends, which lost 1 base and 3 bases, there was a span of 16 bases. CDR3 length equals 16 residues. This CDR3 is CASSQGLPGLLYEQYF. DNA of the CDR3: TGCGCCAGCAGCCAAGGCCTTCCGGGACTGCTCTACGAGCAGTACTTC.

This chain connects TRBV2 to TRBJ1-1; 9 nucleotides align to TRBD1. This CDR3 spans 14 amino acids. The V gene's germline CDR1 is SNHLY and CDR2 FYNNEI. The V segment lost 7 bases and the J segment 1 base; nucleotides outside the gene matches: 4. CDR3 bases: TGTGCCAGCAATCAGGACAGGGGGAACACTGAAGCTTTCTTT. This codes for CASNQDRGNTEAFF.

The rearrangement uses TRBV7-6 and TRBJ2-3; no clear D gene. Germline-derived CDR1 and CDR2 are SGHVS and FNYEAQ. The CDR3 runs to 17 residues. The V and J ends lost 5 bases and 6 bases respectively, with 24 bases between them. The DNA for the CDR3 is TGTGCCAGCAGCCAGACCCTAACAGACCTCCCTGCGGATACGCAGTATTTT. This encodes CASSQTLTDLPADTQYF.

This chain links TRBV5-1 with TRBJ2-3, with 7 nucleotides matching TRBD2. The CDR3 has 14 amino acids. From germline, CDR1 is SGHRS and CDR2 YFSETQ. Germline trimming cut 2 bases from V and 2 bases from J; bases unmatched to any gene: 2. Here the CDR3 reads CASSFSGDTDTQYF. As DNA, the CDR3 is TGCGCCAGCAGCTTCAGCGGGGACACAGATACGCAGTATTTT.

This chain's CDR3 is CASSRQGSNTGELFF. Here the CDR3 DNA reads TGTGCCAGCAGCAGACAGGGATCGAACACCGGGGAGCTGTTTTTT. The genes are TRBV6-5 and TRBJ2-2; 7 nucleotides line up with TRBD1. Germline V gives CDR1 MNHEY, CDR2 SVGAGI. V lost 6 bases and J lost 0; bases outside the gene matches: 4. The CDR3 is 15 residues long.

CDR3 loop: CASSLAQGDTQYF. CDR3 coding DNA: TGTGCCAGCAGCTTAGCGCAGGGAGATACGCAGTATTTT. The chain is built from TRBV7-2 and TRBJ2-3, with a possible D match to TRBD1 (5 bases). The V end lost 0 bases, the J end lost 5 bases, and 6 bases lay between the germline ends. Germline loops: CDR1 SGHTA, CDR2 FQGNSA. The CDR3 length is 13 residues.

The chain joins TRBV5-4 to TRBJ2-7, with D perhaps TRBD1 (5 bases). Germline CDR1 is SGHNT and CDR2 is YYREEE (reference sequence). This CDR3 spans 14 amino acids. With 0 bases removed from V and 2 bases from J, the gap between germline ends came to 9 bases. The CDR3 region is CASSLDWGAYEQYF. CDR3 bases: TGTGCCAGCAGCTTGGATTGGGGCGCCTACGAGCAGTACTTC.

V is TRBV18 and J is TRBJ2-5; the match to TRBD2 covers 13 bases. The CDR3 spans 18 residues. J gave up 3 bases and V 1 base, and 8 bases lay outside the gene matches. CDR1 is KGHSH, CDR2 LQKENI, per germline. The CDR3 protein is CASSPRLTSGRAKETQYF. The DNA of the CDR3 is TGTGCCAGCTCACCACGTCTAACTAGCGGGAGGGCCAAAGAGACCCAGTACTTC.

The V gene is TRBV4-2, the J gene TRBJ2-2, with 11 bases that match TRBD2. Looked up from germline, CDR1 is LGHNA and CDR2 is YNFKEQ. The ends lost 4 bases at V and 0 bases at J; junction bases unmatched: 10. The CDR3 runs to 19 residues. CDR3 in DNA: TGTGCCAGCAGCCGTGGACTAGCGGGTTTCCGCGCGAACACCGGGGAGCTGTTTTTT. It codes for CASSRGLAGFRANTGELFF.

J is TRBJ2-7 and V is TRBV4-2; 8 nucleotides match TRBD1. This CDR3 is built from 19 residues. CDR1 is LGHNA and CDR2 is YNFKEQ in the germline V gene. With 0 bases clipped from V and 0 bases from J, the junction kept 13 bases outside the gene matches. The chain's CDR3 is CASSQDLRGGQGSSYEQYF. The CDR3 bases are TGTGCCAGCAGCCAAGATTTACGAGGCGGACAGGGCAGCTCCTACGAGCAGTACTTC.

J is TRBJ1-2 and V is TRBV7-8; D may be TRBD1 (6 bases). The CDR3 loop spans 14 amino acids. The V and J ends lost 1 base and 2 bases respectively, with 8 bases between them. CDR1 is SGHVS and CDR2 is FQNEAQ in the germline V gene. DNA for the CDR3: TGTGCCAGCAGCTTAGAGGGGGAGAACTATGGCTACACCTTC. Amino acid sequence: CASSLEGENYGYTF.

The CDR3 region is CASSNAWTSRSGEQYF. In DNA, the CDR3 is TGTGCCAGTAGTAACGCCTGGACTAGCAGGTCGGGGGAGCAGTACTTC. The chain recombines TRBV19 with TRBJ2-7; TRBD2 matches at 8 bases. CDR3 length: 16 residues. Trimming at V came to 4 bases and at J to 7 bases, leaving 15 bases not matched to a gene. Germline V gene sequence: CDR1 LNHDA, CDR2 SQIVND (reference sequence).

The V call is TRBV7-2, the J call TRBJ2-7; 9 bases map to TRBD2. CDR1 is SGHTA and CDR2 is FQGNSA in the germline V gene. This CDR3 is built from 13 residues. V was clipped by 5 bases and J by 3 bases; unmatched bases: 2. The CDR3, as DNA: TGTGCCAGCAGCATACTAGCGGGCTACGAGCAGTACTTC. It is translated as CASSILAGYEQYF.

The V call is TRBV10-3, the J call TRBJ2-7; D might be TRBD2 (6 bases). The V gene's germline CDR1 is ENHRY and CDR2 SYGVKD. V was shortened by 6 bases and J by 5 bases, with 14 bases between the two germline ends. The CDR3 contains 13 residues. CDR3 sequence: CAIREFGEDEQYF. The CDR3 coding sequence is TGTGCCATCAGGGAATTCGGGGAGGACGAGCAGTACTTC.

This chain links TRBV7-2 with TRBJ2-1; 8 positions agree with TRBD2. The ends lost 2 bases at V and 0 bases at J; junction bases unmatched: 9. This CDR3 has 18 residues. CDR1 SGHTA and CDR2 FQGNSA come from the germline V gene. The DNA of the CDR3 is TGTGCCAGCAGCTTAACAAGACTAGCGCTGAGCTCCTACAATGAGCAGTTCTTC. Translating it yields CASSLTRLALSSYNEQFF.

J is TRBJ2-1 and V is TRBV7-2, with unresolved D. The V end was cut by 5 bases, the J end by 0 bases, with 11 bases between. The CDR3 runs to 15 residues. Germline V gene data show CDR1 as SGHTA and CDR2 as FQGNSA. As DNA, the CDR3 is TGTGCCAGCAGCGTCGGGTATAGCTCCTACAATGAGCAGTTCTTC. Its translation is CASSVGYSSYNEQFF.